A selection of T cell receptor beta chains follows, all from one sample in a study of CXCR3-negative and CXCR3-positive naive CD8 T cells. No DNA is given; TCRdb re-called the 5' RACE reads and lists each CDR3 protein once. The clone table shows some 85,000 distinct CDR3 sequences, with the ten largest holding almost 0.55%. The specimen sequenced was naive CXCR3+ CD8+ T cells from blood. These TCRs come from a human donor in good health. Some clones in this sample may be carry-over from other donors' samples. CDR3s include the opening cysteine and the closing phenylalanine or tryptophan.

J gene: TRBJ2-7
V gene: TRBV29-1
CDR3 protein: CTVEKVGGPYEQYF

J gene: TRBJ2-4
V gene: TRBV7-9
CDR3 protein: CASSLFVQSAKNIQYF

J gene: TRBJ2-1
V gene: TRBV7-6
CDR3 protein: CASRGTGLTEQFF

J gene: TRBJ2-7
V gene: TRBV20-1
CDR3 protein: CSAFHWDSSYEQYF

J gene: TRBJ2-1
V gene: TRBV11-3
CDR3 protein: CASSARSTAMDNEQFF

J gene: TRBJ2-3
V gene: TRBV2
CDR3 protein: CASSEGPRTITDTQYF

J gene: TRBJ2-2
V gene: TRBV6-6
CDR3 protein: CASSLPWQDGGTGELFF

J gene: TRBJ2-7
V gene: TRBV7-9
CDR3 protein: CASSPPEVPSYEQYF

J gene: TRBJ2-7
V gene: TRBV6-1
CDR3 protein: CASRRASSGGSYEQYF

J gene: TRBJ2-3
V gene: TRBV29-1
CDR3 protein: CSVSGYPSGKGTDTQYF

J gene: TRBJ2-1
V gene: TRBV5-1
CDR3 protein: CASALYSGVLYNEQFF

J gene: TRBJ2-3
V gene: TRBV29-1
CDR3 protein: CSAKVGGTADTQYF

J gene: TRBJ2-1
V gene: TRBV5-5
CDR3 protein: CASSLGTSGILNEQFF

J gene: TRBJ2-7
V gene: TRBV5-1
CDR3 protein: CASSLGQGGGEQYF

J gene: TRBJ2-3
V gene: TRBV7-9
CDR3 protein: CASSFDEGGSTDTQYF

J gene: TRBJ2-7
V gene: TRBV7-9
CDR3 protein: CASSLVVPSRGDEQYF

J gene: TRBJ2-7
V gene: TRBV7-9
CDR3 protein: CASSLSGTRTYEQYF

J gene: TRBJ2-3
V gene: TRBV29-1
CDR3 protein: CSVGRASTDTQYF

J gene: TRBJ2-7
V gene: TRBV4-3
CDR3 protein: CASSQEVGTYEQYF

J gene: TRBJ2-7
V gene: TRBV28
CDR3 protein: CASSLALAGWYEQYF

J gene: TRBJ2-7
V gene: TRBV29-1
CDR3 protein: CSVEELASGASYEQYF

J gene: TRBJ2-3
V gene: TRBV5-5
CDR3 protein: CASSLTRILAESTDTQYF

J gene: TRBJ1-1
V gene: TRBV7-9
CDR3 protein: CASSPQGQGTTNENTEAFF

J gene: TRBJ1-2
V gene: TRBV28
CDR3 protein: CASSGDRGDGYTF

J gene: TRBJ2-3
V gene: TRBV7-9
CDR3 protein: CASSEGTSGTDTQYF

J gene: TRBJ1-1
V gene: TRBV6-5
CDR3 protein: CASSYSLITMNTEAFF

J gene: TRBJ2-1
V gene: TRBV4-3
CDR3 protein: CASSQDRGIPYNEQFF

J gene: TRBJ1-1
V gene: TRBV27
CDR3 protein: CASSLIGTNTEAFF

J gene: TRBJ2-7
V gene: TRBV28
CDR3 protein: CASTRQGDYYEQYF

J gene: TRBJ2-7
V gene: TRBV20-1
CDR3 protein: CSARSPNSYEQYF

J gene: TRBJ2-7
V gene: TRBV7-3
CDR3 protein: CASSSGQGTEEQYF

J gene: TRBJ2-2
V gene: TRBV5-8
CDR3 protein: CASSHTGSAGELFF

J gene: TRBJ2-3
V gene: TRBV2
CDR3 protein: CASSETGDTQYF

J gene: TRBJ2-7
V gene: TRBV29-1
CDR3 protein: CSVVGKSYEQYF

J gene: TRBJ2-1
V gene: TRBV23-1
CDR3 protein: CASSLPRSGEQFF

J gene: TRBJ2-1
V gene: TRBV15
CDR3 protein: CATLPGLAANNEQFF

J gene: TRBJ2-2
V gene: TRBV5-1
CDR3 protein: CASSLDRGTGELFF

J gene: TRBJ2-7
V gene: TRBV4-3
CDR3 protein: CASSQGGYEQYF

J gene: TRBJ2-2
V gene: TRBV6-5
CDR3 protein: CASRPGQGNTGELFF

J gene: TRBJ1-1
V gene: TRBV6-2/TRBV6-3
CDR3 protein: CASSYGFLQAFF

J gene: TRBJ1-1
V gene: TRBV28
CDR3 protein: CASSPDRGSTEAFF

J gene: TRBJ2-1
V gene: TRBV4-1
CDR3 protein: CASSQAGYEQFF

J gene: TRBJ2-7
V gene: TRBV7-6
CDR3 protein: CASSPRSNSYEQYF

J gene: TRBJ2-3
V gene: TRBV4-1
CDR3 protein: CASRPMAFSTDTQYF

J gene: TRBJ1-2
V gene: TRBV16
CDR3 protein: CASSGTTNYGYTF

J gene: TRBJ2-7
V gene: TRBV12-5
CDR3 protein: CASGLVLSPSGPSSYEQYF

J gene: TRBJ2-4
V gene: TRBV7-6
CDR3 protein: CASSLAAGDGNIQYF

J gene: TRBJ1-4
V gene: TRBV6-5
CDR3 protein: CASSTSGTANEKLFF

J gene: TRBJ2-7
V gene: TRBV29-1
CDR3 protein: CSVGGQGFYSYEQYF

J gene: TRBJ2-7
V gene: TRBV27
CDR3 protein: CASSPEGAPYEQYF

J gene: TRBJ2-1
V gene: TRBV11-1
CDR3 protein: CASSLLPDNEQFF

J gene: TRBJ2-5
V gene: TRBV6-5
CDR3 protein: CASSKGVWETQYF

J gene: TRBJ2-1
V gene: TRBV6-2/TRBV6-3
CDR3 protein: CASSFPYNEQFF

J gene: TRBJ1-2
V gene: TRBV7-2
CDR3 protein: CASSPGSSNRNGYTF

J gene: TRBJ1-2
V gene: TRBV27
CDR3 protein: CASSLSYTGGTNGYTF